This T cell receptor (beta chain) was identified during a study of control samples from healthy donors and cancer patients. Clones were sequenced by immunoSEQ multiplex PCR, and TCRdb holds only the in-frame ones, with some missing. Of roughly 120,000 clones listed, around nine tenths are singletons. Germline values: CDR1 LGHDT, CDR2 YNNKEL (reference sequence). The CDR3 is 14 amino acids. V lost 0 bases, J lost 3 bases, and 5 bases lay in between. Sequencing input: blood. This chain uses TRBV3-1 (or the pseudogene TRBV3-2) with TRBJ1-4; a possible D gene is TRBD1 (5 bases). The TCR comes from a man aged 50-59 years in good health. The CDR3 sequence: CASSQEGANEKLFF. Written as DNA, the CDR3 is TGTGCCAGCAGCCAAGAAGGGGCTAATGAAAAACTGTTTTTT.